The present T cell receptor beta chain was sequenced within a study of T-cell memory formation after mild COVID-19. Germline-derived CDR1 and CDR2 are LGHDT and YNNKEL (reference sequence). V gave up 4 bases and J gave up 4 bases, with 14 bases separating them. This CDR3 is 15 amino acids long. This clonotype was observed a handful of times. The target antigen is unknown. Study-wide findings and caveats: Clones which contracted sat mainly in CM and EM if CD4+, and in EMRA if CD8+. Whereas later expanders leaned CD4+, clones contracting day 15 to 85 showed a balanced CD4/CD8 makeup. Pre-infection memory contained some responding clones, which suggested that cross-reactive memory had joined. SARS-CoV-2 specificity was not confirmed for second-wave clones peaking on day 37.

TCRdb recomputed calls from the 5' RACE reads with MiXCR, one row per CDR3 protein. The sample carries roughly 200,000 distinct CDR3 sequences, approximately 20% recorded once. The sequence derives from an adult woman who had mild COVID-19 (a few samples of this study predate the infection). Cell type and time point are not known. The sample taken for sequencing was PBMCs or a T cell subset sorted from them (not recorded which). The chain is built from TRBV3-1 and TRBJ2-1; D is possibly TRBD2 (6 bases). CDR3 residues: CASSPGDSPYNEQFF. The DNA of the CDR3 is TGTGCCAGCAGCCCCGGGGACTCGCCTTACAATGAGCAGTTCTTC.